A single sample gave rise to the 14 T cell receptor beta chains below, sequenced in a study of blood T cell repertoires in COVID-19. The assay was immunoSEQ multiplex PCR, and TCRdb's table has in-frame clones only and misses some. Of some 210,000 clones listed, approximately 90% are singletons. Input material: peripheral blood. The source of these receptors is a man in his 60s with COVID-19, enrolled during active disease.

This chain links TRBV7-2 with TRBJ2-1; TRBD2 matches 7 bases. This CDR3 is 13 amino acids long. After removal of 2 bases from V and 8 bases from J, the junction contained 3 bases not matched to a gene. Germline V gene sequence: CDR1 SGHTA, CDR2 FQGNSA. The CDR3 loop reads CASSLRGGDEQFF. As DNA, the CDR3 is TGTGCCAGCAGCTTACGCGGGGGAGATGAGCAGTTCTTC.

The chain recombines TRBV5-4 with TRBJ1-2, with D perhaps TRBD1 (5 bases). Germline CDR1 is SGHNT and CDR2 is YYREEE (reference sequence). The CDR3 is 16 amino acids. V lost 4 bases and J lost 5, with 21 bases in between. The CDR3 loop reads CASSPGFGAGKYGYTF. The CDR3 bases are TGTGCCAGCAGCCCGGGTTTTGGGGCAGGGAAGTATGGCTACACCTTC.

This chain uses TRBV5-1 with TRBJ2-1; no clear D gene. Germline CDR1 SGHRS, CDR2 YFSETQ. The ends were cut back, 4 bases at V and 1 base at J, with 15 bases in the middle. The CDR3 loop spans 16 amino acids. CDR3 nucleotides: TGCGCCAGCAGCATACAGAGTCCTTCTTCCTACAATGAGCAGTTCTTC. Amino acid sequence: CASSIQSPSSYNEQFF.

The chain has TRBV27 and TRBJ2-7, with 7 bases that match TRBD1. Germline V gives CDR1 MNHEY, CDR2 SMNVEV (reference sequence). V shed 3 bases, J shed 0 bases, and the junction held 8 bases outside the gene matches. The CDR3 totals 16 residues. The chain's CDR3 is CASSFGRDRPSYEQYF. The CDR3 region has the DNA TGTGCCAGCAGTTTCGGACGGGACAGACCCTCCTACGAGCAGTACTTC.

The chain uses TRBV4-1 and TRBJ2-7, with TRBD1 matching 10 bases. Germline loops: CDR1 MGHRA, CDR2 YSYEKL. The V segment lost 4 bases and the J segment 9 bases; nucleotides outside the gene matches: 15. The CDR3 spans 16 residues. CDR3 DNA sequence: TGCGCCAGCAGCCGCTTCGGGGACAGGGGTGTTTCTGTGCAGTACTTC. Residues: CASSRFGDRGVSVQYF.

This chain joins TRBV4-1 and TRBJ1-2, with TRBD1 as a possible D gene (6 bases). This CDR3 has 15 residues. Trimming left V 1 base short and J 4 bases short, with 13 bases between. Germline V CDR1 and CDR2: MGHRA, YSYEKL. The CDR3 DNA follows: TGCGCCAGCAGCCAAGGTCCAGGGGCGAGCTATGGCTACACCTTC. As protein: CASSQGPGASYGYTF.

The chain is built from TRBV24-1 and TRBJ2-7, with 10 bases lining up with TRBD1. The CDR3 has 17 residues. Germline V lookup: CDR1 KGHDR, CDR2 SFDVKD. J lost 3 bases, V lost 12 bases, and 19 bases had no gene match. CDR3 bases: TGTGCCGAATATTTCCGGGACAGGGGAAATGAAGGCTACGAGCAGTACTTC. This gives the protein CAEYFRDRGNEGYEQYF.

The chain joins TRBV24-1 to TRBJ1-5; 7 bases map to TRBD1. Germline V gives CDR1 KGHDR, CDR2 SFDVKD. The CDR3 is made up of 20 amino acids. V was pared by 5 bases and J by 0 bases, with 18 bases of the junction left unmatched. The CDR3 sequence is CATSAPKGAPGEDSNQPQHF. CDR3 sequence (DNA): TGTGCCACCAGTGCCCCAAAGGGGGCCCCAGGAGAGGATAGCAATCAGCCCCAGCATTTT.

The chain employs TRBV20-1 and TRBJ1-1; TRBD1 aligns across 7 bases. V lost 3 bases to trimming and J lost 4 bases; unmatched junction nucleotides: 8. This CDR3 comprises 14 residues. From germline, CDR1 is DFQATT and CDR2 SNEGSKA (reference sequence). The chain's CDR3 is CSASNDREATEAFF. The CDR3 bases are TGCAGTGCTAGTAACGACAGGGAGGCCACTGAAGCTTTCTTT.

The chain couples TRBV2 to TRBJ1-1; tentative D call: TRBD1 (6 bases). The CDR3 is 14 residues long. Germline CDR1 reads SNHLY; CDR2 reads FYNNEI. V lost 2 bases and J 4 bases, leaving 11 bases between the germline ends. This chain's CDR3 is CASSELDSSTEAFF. As DNA, the CDR3 is TGTGCCAGCAGTGAACTGGACAGCTCCACTGAAGCTTTCTTT.

This chain links TRBV18 with TRBJ1-6; D call uncertain. Deletions cut 2 bases from V and 7 bases from J, with 9 bases between. Germline V CDR1 and CDR2: KGHSH, LQKENI. This CDR3 spans 14 amino acids. The CDR3 loop reads CASSPAGLNSPLHF. As DNA, the CDR3 is TGTGCCAGCTCACCAGCAGGCCTCAATTCACCCCTCCACTTT.

The chain is built from TRBV19 and TRBJ2-1, with 8 bases that match TRBD2. V lost 3 bases, J lost 5 bases, and 3 bases stayed unmatched. The CDR3 spans 14 residues. CDR1 and CDR2 from the germline V gene are LNHDA and SQIVND (reference sequence). CDR3 sequence (DNA): TGTGCCAGTAGTATGGAACTAGCGGACAATGAGCAGTTCTTC. It is translated as CASSMELADNEQFF.

V usage is TRBV27 and J usage is TRBJ1-2; D perhaps matches TRBD1 (6 bases). The CDR3 length is 15 residues. Trimming removed 2 bases from V and 7 bases from J, with 17 bases in between. Germline-derived CDR1 and CDR2 are MNHEY and SMNVEV (reference sequence). CDR3 coding DNA: TGTGCCAGCAGTTTAGGGGGGGCTCCCTCGGGTGGCTACACCTTC. The encoded protein is CASSLGGAPSGGYTF.

The chain has TRBV5-5 and TRBJ1-3; unclear D gene. This CDR3 is 14 amino acids long. Germline CDR1 and CDR2: SGHKS and YYEKEE (reference sequence). Trimming removed 4 bases from V and 4 bases from J, with 12 bases in between. Here the CDR3 reads CASSPLGPGNTIYF. The CDR3 coding sequence is TGTGCCAGCAGCCCGTTGGGCCCCGGAAACACCATATATTTT.